The TCR beta chain described here comes from a study of blood T cell repertoires in COVID-19. J was trimmed by 0 bases and V by 4 bases; bases with no gene match: 13. The CDR3 sequence is 18 residues long. The germline V gene encodes CDR1 SGHNT and CDR2 YYREEE (reference sequence). In the source study's methods: Reference gene primer amplification gave estimated nucleated cell counts. This table comes from immunoSEQ multiplex PCR, and its TCRdb copy is limited to in-frame clones, with some not included. V and J calls and clone size come straight from that table; D and trimming were deduced from the DNA. The sample has some 230,000 clones, 80% to 90% seen once.

This clonotype was sampled from a woman aged 18-29 years in a cohort exposed to, infected with or recovered from COVID-19 (not recorded which). Sequenced: PBMCs or T cells enriched from blood (not recorded which). The rearrangement uses TRBV5-4 and TRBJ2-7; 10 nucleotides agree with TRBD2. CDR3 nucleotide sequence: TGTGCCAGCAGCCTCATAGTGGTAGCGGGAGGCCGCTCCTACGAGCAGTACTTC. Translation gives CASSLIVVAGGRSYEQYF.